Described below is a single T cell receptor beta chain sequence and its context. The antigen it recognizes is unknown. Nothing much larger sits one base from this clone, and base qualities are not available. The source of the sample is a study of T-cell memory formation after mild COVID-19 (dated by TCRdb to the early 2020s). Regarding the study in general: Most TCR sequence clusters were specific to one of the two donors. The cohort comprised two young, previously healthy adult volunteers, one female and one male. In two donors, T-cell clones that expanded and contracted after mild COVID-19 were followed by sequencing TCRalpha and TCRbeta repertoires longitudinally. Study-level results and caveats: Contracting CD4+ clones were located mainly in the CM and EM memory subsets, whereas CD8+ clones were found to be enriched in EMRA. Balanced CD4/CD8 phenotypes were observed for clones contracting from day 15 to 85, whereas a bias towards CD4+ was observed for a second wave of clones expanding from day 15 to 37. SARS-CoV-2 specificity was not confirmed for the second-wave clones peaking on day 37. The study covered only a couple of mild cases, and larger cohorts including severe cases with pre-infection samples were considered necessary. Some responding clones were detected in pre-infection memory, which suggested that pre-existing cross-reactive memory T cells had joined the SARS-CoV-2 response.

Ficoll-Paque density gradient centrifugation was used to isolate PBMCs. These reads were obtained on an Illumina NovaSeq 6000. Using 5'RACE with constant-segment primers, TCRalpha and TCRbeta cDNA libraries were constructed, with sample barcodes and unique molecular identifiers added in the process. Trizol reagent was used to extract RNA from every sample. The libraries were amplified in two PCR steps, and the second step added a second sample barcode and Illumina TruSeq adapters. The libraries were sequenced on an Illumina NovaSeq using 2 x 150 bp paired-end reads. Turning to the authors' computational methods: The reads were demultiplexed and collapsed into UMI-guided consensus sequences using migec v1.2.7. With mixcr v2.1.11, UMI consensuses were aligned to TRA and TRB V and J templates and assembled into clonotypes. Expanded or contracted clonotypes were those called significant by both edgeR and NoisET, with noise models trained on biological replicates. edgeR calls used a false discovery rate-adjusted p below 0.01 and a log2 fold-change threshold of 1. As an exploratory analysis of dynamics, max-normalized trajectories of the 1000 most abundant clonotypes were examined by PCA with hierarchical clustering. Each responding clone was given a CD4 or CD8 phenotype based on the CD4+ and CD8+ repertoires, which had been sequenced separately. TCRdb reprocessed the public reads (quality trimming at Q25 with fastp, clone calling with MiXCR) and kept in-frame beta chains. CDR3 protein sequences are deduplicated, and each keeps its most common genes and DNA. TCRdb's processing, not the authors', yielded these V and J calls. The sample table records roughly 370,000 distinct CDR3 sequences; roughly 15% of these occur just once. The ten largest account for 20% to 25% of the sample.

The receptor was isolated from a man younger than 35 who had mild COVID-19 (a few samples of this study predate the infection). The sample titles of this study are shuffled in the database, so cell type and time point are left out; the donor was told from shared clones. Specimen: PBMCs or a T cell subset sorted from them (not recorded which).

The nucleotides read TGTGCCAGCAGCCCCCTTCTTGTCTCTGAAGCTTTCTTT. This gives the protein CASSPLLVSEAFF. The chain uses TRBV12-3 or TRBV12-4 and TRBJ1-1, with the D gene not confidently named. V and J are truncated by 6 bases and 6 bases respectively, leaving an intervening sequence of 14 bases. CDR3 length: 13 amino acids, cysteine to phenylalanine. Just CDR3 DNA is preserved here, 39 bases in frame from base 1.